The 29 T cell receptor beta chains below come from one sample, sequenced in a study of cytomegalovirus exposure and HLA in healthy donors (dated by TCRdb to about 2017). Library preparation was by the immunoSEQ multiplex PCR assay. The multiplex PCR relied on a mix of 60 forward primers for TCR Vbeta segments and 13 reverse primers for TCR Jbeta segments. TCRdb stores this immuneACCESS table with in-frame sequences only. Part of the clones is absent; in the studies checked, under half of the shortfall reflects unresolved V genes, and no reason is known for the rest. The sample table lists about 130,000 clones, 60% to 80% of them with a count of one. About 2.2% of the sample is held by the ten biggest clonotypes. Sequencing input: PBMCs. The receptors were sampled from a man younger than 45 in good health and CMV-seronegative.

The rearrangement uses TRBV10-3 and TRBJ1-1; 9 bases fit TRBD1. The germline gives CDR1 ENHRY, CDR2 SYGVKD. V was clipped by 3 bases and J by 11 bases; unmatched bases: 10. The CDR3 has 14 residues. CDR3 nucleotide sequence: TGTGCCATCAGTGAACGAACAGGGGGCCGGGAGGCTTTCTTT. This translates into CAISERTGGREAFF.

The chain links TRBV29-1 to TRBJ1-2, with D tentatively TRBD1 (6 bases). This CDR3 is 15 amino acids long. V was trimmed by 5 bases and J by 0 bases, leaving 16 bases between them. Germline CDR1 and CDR2: SQVTM and ANQGSEA. CDR3 sequence: CSVRTDRTANYGYTF. In DNA form, the CDR3 reads TGCAGCGTTCGCACCGATCGGACAGCTAACTATGGCTACACCTTC.

The chain links TRBV25-1 to TRBJ2-3; no definite D call. With 3 bases removed from V and 4 bases from J, the gap between germline ends came to 11 bases. The germline V gene has CDR1 MGHDK and CDR2 SYGVNS. This CDR3 has 14 residues. CDR3 in DNA: TGTGCCAGCAGTGATCCGGGTCGGGCAGATACGCAGTATTTT. This gives the protein CASSDPGRADTQYF.

This clone appeared a single time. This chain uses TRBV7-2 with TRBJ2-1, with unresolved D. Germline-derived CDR1 and CDR2 are SGHTA and FQGNSA. The CDR3 sequence is 14 residues long. Trimming cost V 0 bases and J 2 bases, with 5 bases left between them. CDR3: CASSLAPAYNEQFF. Written as DNA, the CDR3 is TGTGCCAGCAGCTTAGCTCCAGCCTACAATGAGCAGTTCTTC.

The chain joins TRBV28 to TRBJ1-4; possibly TRBD1 for D (6 bases). Germline V gene data show CDR1 as MDHEN and CDR2 as SYDVKM. The ends were cut back, 6 bases at V and 11 bases at J, with 19 bases in the middle. The CDR3 totals 14 residues. The CDR3 protein is CASSSGAKGWKLFF. The DNA of the CDR3 is TGTGCCAGCAGCTCAGGGGCTAAGGGTTGGAAACTGTTTTTT.

The rearrangement joins TRBV19 to TRBJ1-1; D is unclear. V lost 4 bases and J 4 bases, leaving 10 bases between the germline ends. The CDR3 has 13 amino acids. CDR1 is LNHDA, CDR2 SQIVND, per germline (reference sequence). Written as DNA, the CDR3 is TGTGCCAGTAGTACCCACGGACTCACTGAAGCTTTCTTT. Encoded protein: CASSTHGLTEAFF.

The chain couples TRBV11-1 to TRBJ2-5, with 9 bases identical to TRBD2. The V segment lost 4 bases and the J segment 5 bases; nucleotides outside the gene matches: 8. This CDR3 is 15 amino acids long. In germline, CDR1 is SGHAT, CDR2 FQDESV (reference sequence). CDR3 sequence reads: CASSWGGSGSETQYF. The CDR3 DNA sequence: TGTGCCAGCAGCTGGGGGGGTAGCGGGAGTGAGACCCAGTACTTC.

The chain employs TRBV9 and TRBJ2-5, with a weak D call TRBD2 (5 bases). Per germline, CDR1 SGDLS and CDR2 YYNGEE. The CDR3 runs to 13 residues. V was trimmed by 4 bases and J by 3 bases, leaving 10 bases between them. The CDR3 bases are TGTGCCAGCAGCCTACGGACTGAAGAGACCCAGTACTTC. The encoded protein is CASSLRTEETQYF.

The chain is built from TRBV18 and TRBJ2-1, with 13 bases aligning to TRBD2. The CDR3 totals 16 residues. CDR1 and CDR2 (germline): KGHSH, LQKENI. The ends lost 5 bases at V and 6 bases at J; junction bases unmatched: 7. The CDR3: CASSTGLAGPRNEQFF. The CDR3 DNA reads TGTGCCAGCTCAACGGGACTAGCGGGGCCTCGCAATGAGCAGTTCTTC.

J is TRBJ2-5 and V is TRBV30; 7 nucleotides line up with TRBD2. The V gene's germline CDR1 is GTSNPN and CDR2 SVGIG (reference sequence). V gave up 0 bases and J gave up 4 bases; unmatched junction bases: 5. The CDR3 has 14 amino acids. The CDR3: CAWSVRGGRETQYF. The CDR3, as DNA: TGTGCCTGGAGTGTACGAGGCGGGAGAGAGACCCAGTACTTC.

This rearrangement joins TRBV5-6 to TRBJ1-2; TRBD1 matches at 8 bases. Germline values: CDR1 SGHDT, CDR2 YYEEEE. The V gene end was trimmed by 0 bases and the J gene end by 5 bases; junction bases not matched to a gene: 6. The CDR3 extends over 15 amino acids. The CDR3 reads CASSLGAGGVYGYTF. The CDR3 bases are TGTGCCAGCAGCTTGGGGGCAGGGGGCGTATATGGCTACACCTTC. The whole variable domain, remainder taken from reference TRBV5-6 and TRBJ1-2, is DAGVTQSPTHLIKTRGQQVTLRCSPKSGHDTVSWYQQALGQGPQFIFQYYEEEERQRGNFPDRFSGHQFPNYSSELNVNALLLGDSALYLCASSLGAGGVYGYTFGSGTRLTVV.

In nucleotides, the CDR3 is TGTGCCAGCAGCTTAGTATCCCTCCACTTT. It is translated as CASSLVSLHF. V gene TRBV7-9 combines with J gene TRBJ1-6; D gene unclear. Trimming shortened V by 1 base and J by 14 bases, and 3 bases separated the two germline ends. There are 10 residues in the CDR3. Germline V gene data show CDR1 as SEHNR and CDR2 as FQNEAQ (reference sequence).

The chain recombines TRBV5-1 with TRBJ1-2, with D perhaps TRBD1 (6 bases). This CDR3 has 15 residues. Germline V lookup: CDR1 SGHRS, CDR2 YFSETQ. Deletions cut 3 bases from V and 3 bases from J, with 15 bases between. CDR3 sequence (DNA): TGCGCCAGCAGCTCACAGGGCGGTCTGGACTATGGCTACACCTTC. It is translated as CASSSQGGLDYGYTF.

The rearrangement joins TRBV28 to TRBJ2-6; 9 bases map to TRBD1. The CDR3 sequence is 15 residues long. J lost 1 base, V lost 9 bases, and 4 bases had no gene match. The germline CDR1 and CDR2 sequences are MDHEN and SYDVKM. The CDR3 nucleotides read TGTGCCAGTATGACAGGGGGTTCTGGGGCCAACGTCCTGACTTTC. As protein: CASMTGGSGANVLTF.

The chain links TRBV5-1 to TRBJ2-7; D is uncertain. V was shortened by 0 bases and J by 2 bases, with 9 bases between the two germline ends. The CDR3 is 14 amino acids. The germline V gene has CDR1 SGHRS and CDR2 YFSETQ. The DNA of the CDR3 is TGCGCCAGCAGCTTGGATATCCTAGCCTACGAGCAGTACTTC. This encodes CASSLDILAYEQYF.

This clone was detected only a few times. This rearrangement joins TRBV19 to TRBJ1-4; D unclear. The V end was cut by 4 bases, the J end by 0 bases, with 12 bases between. This CDR3 has 16 amino acids. Germline CDR1 LNHDA, CDR2 SQIVND (reference sequence). CDR3 protein: CASSTSGFATNEKLFF. CDR3 sequence (DNA): TGTGCCAGTAGTACCTCCGGGTTTGCAACTAATGAAAAACTGTTTTTT.

There are a few counts of this clone. V and J are TRBV6-6 and TRBJ2-2; 7 positions agree with TRBD2. This CDR3 comprises 14 residues. Germline V gene sequence: CDR1 MNHNY, CDR2 SVGAGI (reference sequence). With 6 bases clipped from V and 3 bases from J, the junction kept 4 bases outside the gene matches. The CDR3 DNA reads TGTGCCAGCAGCCGGGAGGCGGACACCGGGGAGCTGTTTTTT. Translating it yields CASSREADTGELFF.

The chain couples TRBV15 to TRBJ1-4; tentatively, D is TRBD1 (5 bases). This CDR3 has 15 residues. The V gene lost 8 bases and the J gene lost 8 bases, with 21 bases spanning the gap. CDR1 is LNHNV and CDR2 is YYDKDF in the germline V gene (reference sequence). CDR3 nucleotide sequence: TGTGCCACCCGATCATATCAGGGCTTTGGGGAAAAACTGTTTTTT. This encodes CATRSYQGFGEKLFF.

The chain couples TRBV7-2 to TRBJ1-4, with D unresolved. V lost 1 base and J lost 10, with 16 bases in between. CDR1 is SGHTA, CDR2 FQGNSA, per germline. The CDR3 is made up of 15 amino acids. The CDR3: CASSLGWASEGKLFF. Written as DNA, the CDR3 is TGTGCCAGCAGCTTAGGGTGGGCCTCAGAGGGAAAACTGTTTTTT. Full variable domain (outside the CDR3, taken from reference TRBV7-2 and TRBJ1-4): GAGVSQSPSNKVTEKGKDVELRCDPISGHTALYWYRQSLGQGLEFLIYFQGNSAPDKSGLPSDRFSAERTGGSVSTLTIQRTQQEDSAVYLCASSLGWASEGKLFFGSGTQLSVL.

This clone is a singleton in its sample. This chain joins TRBV27 and TRBJ2-7, with D tentatively TRBD2 (5 bases). CDR3 size: 12 residues. Germline V gene data show CDR1 as MNHEY and CDR2 as SMNVEV (reference sequence). Deletions cut 5 bases from V and 0 bases from J, with 5 bases between. CDR3 protein: CASSGLSYEQYF. For the CDR3, the DNA is TGTGCCAGCAGTGGACTCTCCTACGAGCAGTACTTC.

This clone showed up just a few times. The junction departs from the called germline gene at one end, perhaps through a read error. The chain links TRBV4-2 to TRBJ2-7, with D possibly matching TRBD1 (6 bases). CDR1 is LGHNA, CDR2 YNFKEQ, per germline. CDR3 size: 15 residues. The CDR3 DNA reads TGTGCCAGCAGCCAAGATCATTCGATAGGGACAAGGCGGGACTTC. Protein: CASSQDHSIGTRRDF.

This clone was picked up a small number of times. This CDR3 reads CASSFYRGESEAFF. For the CDR3, the DNA is TGTGCCAGCAGTTTCTACAGGGGGGAATCTGAAGCTTTCTTT. The chain joins TRBV28 to TRBJ1-1; 8 nucleotides agree with TRBD1. The germline gives CDR1 MDHEN, CDR2 SYDVKM. CDR3 length: 14 residues. Trimming cost V 3 bases and J 6 bases; bases outside gene matches: 6.

The chain carries TRBV27 and TRBJ1-1; a weak D match, TRBD1 (5 bases). Trimming removed 6 bases at V and 3 bases at J, with 17 bases between. The germline gives CDR1 MNHEY, CDR2 SMNVEV (reference sequence). CDR3 size: 15 residues. The CDR3 is CASSARGRSYTEAFF. CDR3 bases: TGTGCCAGCAGCGCGCGGGGACGGAGCTACACTGAAGCTTTCTTT.

This rearrangement joins TRBV19 to TRBJ1-5; D is unclear. The CDR3 covers 15 residues. V dropped 3 bases and J dropped 4 bases, with 13 bases sitting between them. Germline assignment: CDR1 LNHDA and CDR2 SQIVND (reference sequence). The DNA for the CDR3 is TGTGCCAGTAGTATCGGAAGTCGGGGAAATCAGCCCCAGCATTTT. Its translation: CASSIGSRGNQPQHF.

V usage is TRBV19 and J usage is TRBJ1-5; D gene ambiguous. Germline V gene data show CDR1 as LNHDA and CDR2 as SQIVND (reference sequence). Trimming pared 4 bases from V and 6 bases from J, leaving 16 bases between. This CDR3 contains 15 residues. This CDR3 is CASSKRAQVGQPQHF. CDR3 in DNA: TGTGCCAGTAGTAAGCGGGCCCAAGTGGGTCAGCCCCAGCATTTT.

The chain couples TRBV7-8 to TRBJ1-2, with D uncertain. With 1 base removed from V and 1 base from J, the gap between germline ends came to 7 bases. CDR3 length equals 14 residues. Per germline, CDR1 SGHVS and CDR2 FQNEAQ. The CDR3 bases are TGTGCCAGCAGCTTAGGTCTAGTTAACTATGGCTACACCTTC. Amino acids: CASSLGLVNYGYTF.

The table lists this clone with a count of one. The CDR3: CASSPSGSTDTQYF. CDR3 bases: TGTGCCAGCAGTCCTAGCGGGAGCACAGATACGCAGTATTTT. The rearrangement joins TRBV6-4 to TRBJ2-3; 8 nucleotides align to TRBD2. The CDR3 covers 14 residues. The trim removed 5 bases at V and 0 bases at J, leaving 1 base unmatched. The germline gives CDR1 MRHNA, CDR2 SNTAGT.

This clone was detected once. The chain links TRBV28 to TRBJ2-7; D remains ambiguous. The CDR3 has 11 amino acids. The germline V gene has CDR1 MDHEN and CDR2 SYDVKM. With 4 bases removed from V and 4 bases from J, the gap between germline ends came to 5 bases. CDR3 nucleotide sequence: TGTGCCAGCAGTTATCGTTACGAGCAGTACTTC. Translation gives CASSYRYEQYF.

This chain connects TRBV19 to TRBJ2-7, with 8 bases that match TRBD2. The CDR3 covers 15 residues. Germline CDR1 is LNHDA and CDR2 is SQIVND (reference sequence). Losses at the gene ends were 6 bases for V and 0 bases for J; bases not matched to a gene: 7. The CDR3: CASSALAGGSYEQYF. The CDR3 bases are TGTGCCAGTAGCGCCCTGGCGGGAGGCTCCTACGAGCAGTACTTC.